Sequencing of this T cell receptor (beta chain) was carried out in a study of T cell responses to AZD1222 COVID-19 vaccine. Regarding the study as a whole: Among spike-specific TCRs, nearly half reportedly target unmutated variant regions.

As to this clone: Antigen: not known.

This table comes from immunoSEQ multiplex PCR, and its TCRdb copy is limited to in-frame clones, with some not included. The profile shows 65,000 to 95,000 clones, roughly nine tenths of them singletons. V was trimmed by 5 bases and J by 2 bases, leaving 18 bases between them. Germline assignment: CDR1 LNHDA and CDR2 SQIVND (reference sequence). The CDR3 runs to 16 residues. Here the sequenced sample was peripheral blood, taken on day 0 of MenACWY control vaccination. This receptor was identified in an adult in good health. The chain is built from TRBV19 and TRBJ2-5; D is possibly TRBD1 or TRBD2 (7 bases each). The CDR3, as DNA: TGTGCCAGTAGTTTGGGAACAGGGGAGGGTCAAGAGACCCAGTACTTC. It codes for CASSLGTGEGQETQYF.